This T cell receptor beta chain came from a study of T cells in Graves' hyperthyroidism and ophthalmopathy. In the study overall: Before treatment of any kind, peripheral blood was taken at initial diagnosis.

Amplified TCR beta CDR3 regions came from RNA transcripts. The HTBI primer set drove a first-round RT-PCR of the TCR CDR3. TCRdb recomputed calls from the multiplex PCR reads with MiXCR, one row per CDR3 protein. Here the sample spans roughly 500,000 distinct CDR3 sequences, roughly a quarter being singletons. Study results and caveats: Ophthalmopathy, which appeared later, was predicted by the model a median approximately 6.7 months before onset.

This clonotype was seen at least ten times. As yet, its antigen is unknown. The receptor's source is a young woman with Graves' ophthalmopathy. Sequencing was carried out using blood.

In nucleotides, the CDR3 is TGCGCCAGCAGCTTGGAGGCGGTCTACGACACTGAAGCTTTCTTT. Translating gives CASSLEAVYDTEAFF. The chain carries TRBV5-1 and TRBJ1-1, with D hard to call. The CDR3 runs 15 residues. V gave up 0 bases and J gave up 3 bases, with 12 bases separating them. The germline CDR1 and CDR2 sequences are SGHRS and YFSETQ.